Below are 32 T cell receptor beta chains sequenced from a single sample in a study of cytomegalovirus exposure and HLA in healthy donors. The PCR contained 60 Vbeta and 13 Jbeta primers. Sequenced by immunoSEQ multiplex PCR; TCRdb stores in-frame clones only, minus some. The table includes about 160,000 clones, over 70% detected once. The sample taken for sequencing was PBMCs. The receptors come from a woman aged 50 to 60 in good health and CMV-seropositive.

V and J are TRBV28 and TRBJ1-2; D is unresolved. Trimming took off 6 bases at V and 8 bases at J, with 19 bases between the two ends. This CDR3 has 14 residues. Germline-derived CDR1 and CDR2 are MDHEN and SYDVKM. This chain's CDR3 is CASSSFSFHAGYTF. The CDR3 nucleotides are TGTGCCAGCAGCTCCTTTTCTTTCCACGCGGGCTACACCTTC.

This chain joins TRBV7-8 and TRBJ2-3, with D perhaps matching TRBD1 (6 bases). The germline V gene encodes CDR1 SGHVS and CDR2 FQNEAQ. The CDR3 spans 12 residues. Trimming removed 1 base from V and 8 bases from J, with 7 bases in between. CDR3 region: CASSLGGGTQYF. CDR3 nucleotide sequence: TGTGCCAGCAGCTTAGGAGGGGGTACGCAGTATTTT.

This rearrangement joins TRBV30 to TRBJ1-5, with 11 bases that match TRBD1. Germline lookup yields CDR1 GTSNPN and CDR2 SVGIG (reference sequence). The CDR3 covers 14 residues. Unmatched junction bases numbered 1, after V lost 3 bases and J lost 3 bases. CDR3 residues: CAWRGQGANQPQHF. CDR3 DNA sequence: TGTGCCTGGAGAGGACAGGGGGCCAATCAGCCCCAGCATTTT.

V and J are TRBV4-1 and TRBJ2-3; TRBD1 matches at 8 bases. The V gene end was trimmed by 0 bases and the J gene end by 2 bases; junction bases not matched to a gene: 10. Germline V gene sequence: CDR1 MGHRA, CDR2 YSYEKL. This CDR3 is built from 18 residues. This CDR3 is CASSQDQGAVEYTDTQYF. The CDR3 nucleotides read TGCGCCAGCAGCCAAGATCAGGGGGCAGTCGAGTACACAGATACGCAGTATTTT.

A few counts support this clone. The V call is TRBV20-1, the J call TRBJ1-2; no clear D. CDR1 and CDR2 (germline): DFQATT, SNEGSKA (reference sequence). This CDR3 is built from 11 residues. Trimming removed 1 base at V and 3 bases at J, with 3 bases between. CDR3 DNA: TGCAGTGCTAGAGGCGACTATGGCTACACCTTC. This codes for CSARGDYGYTF.

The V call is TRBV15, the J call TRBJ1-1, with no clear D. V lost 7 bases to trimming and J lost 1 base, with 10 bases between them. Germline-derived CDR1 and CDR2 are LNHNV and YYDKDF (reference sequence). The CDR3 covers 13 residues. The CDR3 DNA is TGTGCCACCAAGGAGGGTTGGAACACTGAAGCTTTCTTT. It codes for CATKEGWNTEAFF.

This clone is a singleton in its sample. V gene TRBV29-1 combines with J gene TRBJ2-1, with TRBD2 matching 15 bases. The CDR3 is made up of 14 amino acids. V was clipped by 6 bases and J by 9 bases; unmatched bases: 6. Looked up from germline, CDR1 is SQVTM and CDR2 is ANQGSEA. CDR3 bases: TGCAGCGTCCGGACTAGCGGGGGGGCCGGTGAGCAGTTCTTC. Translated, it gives CSVRTSGGAGEQFF.

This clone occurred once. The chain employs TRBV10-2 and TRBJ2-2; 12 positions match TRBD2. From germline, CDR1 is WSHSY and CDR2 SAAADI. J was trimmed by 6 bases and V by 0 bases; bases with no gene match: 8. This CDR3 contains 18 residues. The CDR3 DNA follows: TGCGCCAGCAGTGAGTCGACGCTAGCGGGGGGGTTAGCCGGGGAGCTGTTTTTT. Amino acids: CASSESTLAGGLAGELFF.

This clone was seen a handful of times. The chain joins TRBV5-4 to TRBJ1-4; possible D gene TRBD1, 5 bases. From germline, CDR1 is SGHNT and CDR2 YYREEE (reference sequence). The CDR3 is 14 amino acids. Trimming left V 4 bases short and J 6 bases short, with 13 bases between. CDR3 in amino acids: CASSTRAGDEKLFF. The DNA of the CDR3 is TGTGCCAGCAGCACCAGGGCGGGGGATGAAAAACTGTTTTTT.

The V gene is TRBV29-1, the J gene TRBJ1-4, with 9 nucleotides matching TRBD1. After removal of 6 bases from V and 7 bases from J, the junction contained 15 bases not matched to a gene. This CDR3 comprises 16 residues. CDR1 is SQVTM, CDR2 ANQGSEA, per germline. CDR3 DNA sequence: TGCAGCGTGAGAGGGGGGACAGGGTTTTTTATTGAAAAACTGTTTTTT. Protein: CSVRGGTGFFIEKLFF.

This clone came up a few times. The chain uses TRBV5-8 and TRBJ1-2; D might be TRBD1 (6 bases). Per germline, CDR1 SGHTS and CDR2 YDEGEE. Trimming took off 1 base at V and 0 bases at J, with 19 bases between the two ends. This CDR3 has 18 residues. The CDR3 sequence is CASSLTLRTGFTNYGYTF. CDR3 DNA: TGTGCCAGCAGCTTGACTCTACGTACAGGGTTTACTAACTATGGCTACACCTTC.

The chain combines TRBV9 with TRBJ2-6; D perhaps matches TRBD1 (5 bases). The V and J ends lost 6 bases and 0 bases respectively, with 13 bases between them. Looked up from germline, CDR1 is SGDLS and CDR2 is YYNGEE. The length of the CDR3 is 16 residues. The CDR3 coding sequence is TGTGCCAGCACACGAGACAGAGACTCTGGGGCCAACGTCCTGACTTTC. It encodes CASTRDRDSGANVLTF.

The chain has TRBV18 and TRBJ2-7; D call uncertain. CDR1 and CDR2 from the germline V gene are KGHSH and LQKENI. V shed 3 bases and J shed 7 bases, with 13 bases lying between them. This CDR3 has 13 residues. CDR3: CASSPSGSREQYF. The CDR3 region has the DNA TGTGCCAGCTCACCCTCCGGGTCGCGGGAGCAGTACTTC.

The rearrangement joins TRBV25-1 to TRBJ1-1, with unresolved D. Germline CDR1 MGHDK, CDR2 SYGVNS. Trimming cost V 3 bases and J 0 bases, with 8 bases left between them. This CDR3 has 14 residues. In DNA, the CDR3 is TGTGCCAGCAGTGAGCGGCTAATGAACACTGAAGCTTTCTTT. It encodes CASSERLMNTEAFF.

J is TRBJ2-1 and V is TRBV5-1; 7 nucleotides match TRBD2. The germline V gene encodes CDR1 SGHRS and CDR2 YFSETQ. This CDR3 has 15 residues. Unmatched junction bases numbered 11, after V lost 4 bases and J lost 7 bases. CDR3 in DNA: TGCGCCAGCAGCCAAATGCGGGGAGGGAGAAATGAGCAGTTCTTC. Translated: CASSQMRGGRNEQFF. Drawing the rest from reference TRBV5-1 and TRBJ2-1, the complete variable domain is KAGVTQTPRYLIKTRGQQVTLSCSPISGHRSVSWYQQTPGQGLQFLFEYFSETQRNKGNFPGRFSGRQFSNSRSEMNVSTLELGDSALYLCASSQMRGGRNEQFFGPGTRLTVL.

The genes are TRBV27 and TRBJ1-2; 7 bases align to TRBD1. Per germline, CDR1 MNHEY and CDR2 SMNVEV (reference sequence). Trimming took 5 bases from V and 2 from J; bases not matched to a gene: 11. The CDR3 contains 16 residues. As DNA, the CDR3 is TGTGCCAGCAGTCCCCTTGGACAGGACTGGAACTATGGCTACACCTTC. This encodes CASSPLGQDWNYGYTF.

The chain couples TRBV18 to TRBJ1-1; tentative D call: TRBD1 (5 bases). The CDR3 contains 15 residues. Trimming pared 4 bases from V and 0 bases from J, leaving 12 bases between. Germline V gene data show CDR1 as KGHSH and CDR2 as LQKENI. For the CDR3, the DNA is TGTGCCAGCTCACTCCAGGGAGGGATGAACACTGAAGCTTTCTTT. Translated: CASSLQGGMNTEAFF.

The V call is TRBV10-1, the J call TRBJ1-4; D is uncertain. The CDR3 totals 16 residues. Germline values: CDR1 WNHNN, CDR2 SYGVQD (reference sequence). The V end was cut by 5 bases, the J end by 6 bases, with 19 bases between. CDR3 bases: TGCGCCAGCAGTCCGGAAGAGGGCGGTAAGGATGAAAAACTGTTTTTT. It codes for CASSPEEGGKDEKLFF.

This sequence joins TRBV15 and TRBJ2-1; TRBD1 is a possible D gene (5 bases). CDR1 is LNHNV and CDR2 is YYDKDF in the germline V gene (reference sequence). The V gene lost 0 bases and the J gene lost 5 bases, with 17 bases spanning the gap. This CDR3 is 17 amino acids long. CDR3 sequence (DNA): TGTGCCACCAGCAGAGATAAGGACATTCTTGCCGACAATGAGCAGTTCTTC. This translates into CATSRDKDILADNEQFF.

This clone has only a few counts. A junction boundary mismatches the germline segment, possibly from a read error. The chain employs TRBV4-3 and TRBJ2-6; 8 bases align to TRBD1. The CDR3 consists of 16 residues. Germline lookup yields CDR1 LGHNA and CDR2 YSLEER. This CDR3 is CASSQDRAYGANGLTF. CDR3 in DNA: TGCGCCAGCAGCCAGGACAGGGCTTATGGGGCCAACGGCCTGACTTTC.

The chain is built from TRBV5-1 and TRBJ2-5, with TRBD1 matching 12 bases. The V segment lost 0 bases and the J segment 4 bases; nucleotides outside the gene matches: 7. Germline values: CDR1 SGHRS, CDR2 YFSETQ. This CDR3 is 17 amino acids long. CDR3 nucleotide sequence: TGCGCCAGCAGCTTGGGTCCGGGACAGGGGGCTGGAGAGACCCAGTACTTC. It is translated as CASSLGPGQGAGETQYF.

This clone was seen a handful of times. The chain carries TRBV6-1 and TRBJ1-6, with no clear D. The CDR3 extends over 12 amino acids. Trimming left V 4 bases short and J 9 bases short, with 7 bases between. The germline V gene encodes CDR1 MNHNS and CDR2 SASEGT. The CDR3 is CASSAGLSPLHF. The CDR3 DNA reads TGTGCCAGCAGTGCCGGACTTTCACCCCTCCACTTT.

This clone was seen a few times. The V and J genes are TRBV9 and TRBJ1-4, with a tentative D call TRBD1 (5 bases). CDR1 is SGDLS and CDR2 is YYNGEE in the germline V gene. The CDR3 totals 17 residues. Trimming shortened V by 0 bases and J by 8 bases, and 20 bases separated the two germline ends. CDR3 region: CASSVGVGSQRDEKLFF. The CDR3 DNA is TGTGCCAGCAGCGTAGGGGTCGGGAGTCAGAGGGACGAAAAACTGTTTTTT.

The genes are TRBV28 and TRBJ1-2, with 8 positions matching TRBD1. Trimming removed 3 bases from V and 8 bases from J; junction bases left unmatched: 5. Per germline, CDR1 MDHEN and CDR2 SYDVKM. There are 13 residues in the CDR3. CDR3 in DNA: TGTGCCAGCAGTTTGGACAGGGTTCGGGGCTACACCTTC. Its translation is CASSLDRVRGYTF.

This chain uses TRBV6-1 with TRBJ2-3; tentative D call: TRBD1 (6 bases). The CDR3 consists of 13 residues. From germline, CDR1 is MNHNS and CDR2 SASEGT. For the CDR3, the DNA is TGTGCAGCCGGGACAACTAGCACAGATACGCAGTATTTT. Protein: CAAGTTSTDTQYF.

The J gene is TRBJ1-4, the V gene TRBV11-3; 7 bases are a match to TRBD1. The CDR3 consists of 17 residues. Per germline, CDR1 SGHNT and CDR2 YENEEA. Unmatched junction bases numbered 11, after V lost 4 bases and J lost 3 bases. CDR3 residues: CASSSYFGQAANEKLFF. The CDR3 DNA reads TGTGCCAGCAGCTCCTACTTCGGACAGGCCGCTAATGAAAAACTGTTTTTT.

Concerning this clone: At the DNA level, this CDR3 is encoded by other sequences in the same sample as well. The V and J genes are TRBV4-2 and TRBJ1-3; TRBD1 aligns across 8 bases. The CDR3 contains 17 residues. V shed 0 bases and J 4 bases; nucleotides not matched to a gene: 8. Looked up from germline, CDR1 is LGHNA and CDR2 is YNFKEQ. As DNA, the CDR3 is TGTGCCAGCAGCCAAGATCCCCAGGGGGCGGGGGGAAACACCATATATTTT. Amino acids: CASSQDPQGAGGNTIYF.

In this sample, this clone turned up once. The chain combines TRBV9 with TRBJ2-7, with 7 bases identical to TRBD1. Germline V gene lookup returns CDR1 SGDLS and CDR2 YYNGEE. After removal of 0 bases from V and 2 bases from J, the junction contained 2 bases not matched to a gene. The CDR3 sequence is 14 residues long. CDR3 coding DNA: TGTGCCAGCAGCGTAGGACAGGGAACCTACGAGCAGTACTTC. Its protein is CASSVGQGTYEQYF.

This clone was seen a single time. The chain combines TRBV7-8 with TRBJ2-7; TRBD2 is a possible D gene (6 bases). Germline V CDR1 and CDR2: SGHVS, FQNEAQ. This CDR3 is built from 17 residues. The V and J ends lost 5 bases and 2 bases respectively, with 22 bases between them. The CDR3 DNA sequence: TGTGCCAGCAGCCCGCTACCGTCCCAACTAGCTGCCTACGAGCAGTACTTC. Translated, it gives CASSPLPSQLAAYEQYF. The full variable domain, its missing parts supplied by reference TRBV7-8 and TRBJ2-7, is GAGVSQSPRYKVAKRGQDVALRCDPISGHVSLFWYQQALGQGPEFLTYFQNEAQLDKSGLPSDRFFAERPEGSVSTLKIQRTQQEDSAVYLCASSPLPSQLAAYEQYFGPGTRLTVT.

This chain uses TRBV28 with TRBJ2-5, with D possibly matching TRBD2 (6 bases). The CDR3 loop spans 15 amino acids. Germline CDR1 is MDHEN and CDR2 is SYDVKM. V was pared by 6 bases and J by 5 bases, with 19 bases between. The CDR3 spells CASRVTQGGGETQYF. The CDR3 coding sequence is TGTGCCAGCAGAGTTACCCAGGGTGGGGGGGAGACCCAGTACTTC.

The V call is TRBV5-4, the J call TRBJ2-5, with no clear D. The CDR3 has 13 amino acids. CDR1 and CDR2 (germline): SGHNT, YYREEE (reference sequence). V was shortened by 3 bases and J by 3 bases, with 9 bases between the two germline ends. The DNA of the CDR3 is TGTGCCAGCAGCTCCGACACGGAAGAGACCCAGTACTTC. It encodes CASSSDTEETQYF.

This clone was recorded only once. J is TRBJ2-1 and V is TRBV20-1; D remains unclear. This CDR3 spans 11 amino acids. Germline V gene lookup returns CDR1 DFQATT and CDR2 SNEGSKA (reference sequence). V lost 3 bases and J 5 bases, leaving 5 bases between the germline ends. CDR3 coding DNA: TGCAGTGCTAGGTCTGACAATGAGCAGTTCTTC. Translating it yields CSARSDNEQFF.